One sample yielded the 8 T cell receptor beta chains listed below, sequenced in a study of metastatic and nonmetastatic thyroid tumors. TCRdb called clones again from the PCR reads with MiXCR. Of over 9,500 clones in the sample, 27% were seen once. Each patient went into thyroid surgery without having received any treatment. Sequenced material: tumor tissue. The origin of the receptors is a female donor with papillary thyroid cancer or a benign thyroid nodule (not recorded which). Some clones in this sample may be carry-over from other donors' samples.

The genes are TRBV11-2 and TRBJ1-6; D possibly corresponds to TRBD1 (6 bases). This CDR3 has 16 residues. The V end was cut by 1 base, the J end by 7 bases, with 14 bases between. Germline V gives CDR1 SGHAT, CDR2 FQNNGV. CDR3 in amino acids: CASSLGGGRANSPLHF. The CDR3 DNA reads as TGTGCCAGCAGCTTAGGAGGGGGTAGAGCAAATTCACCCCTCCACTTT.

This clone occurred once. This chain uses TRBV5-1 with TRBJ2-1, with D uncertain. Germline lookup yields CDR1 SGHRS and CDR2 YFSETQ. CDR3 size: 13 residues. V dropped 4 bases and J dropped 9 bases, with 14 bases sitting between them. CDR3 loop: CASSPSEAREQFF. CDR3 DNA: TGCGCCAGCAGCCCCTCAGAAGCGCGTGAGCAGTTCTTC.

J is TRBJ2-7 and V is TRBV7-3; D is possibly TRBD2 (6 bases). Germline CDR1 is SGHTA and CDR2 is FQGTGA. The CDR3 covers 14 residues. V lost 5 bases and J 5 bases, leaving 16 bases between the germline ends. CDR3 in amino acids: CASSQGGQGHEQYF. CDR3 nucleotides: TGTGCCAGCAGCCAAGGAGGGCAGGGCCACGAGCAGTACTTC.

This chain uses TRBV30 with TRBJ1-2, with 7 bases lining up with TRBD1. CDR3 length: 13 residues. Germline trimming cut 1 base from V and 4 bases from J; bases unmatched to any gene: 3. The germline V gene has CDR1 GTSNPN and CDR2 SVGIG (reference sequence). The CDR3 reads CAWSGQGRYGYTF. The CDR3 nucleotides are TGTGCCTGGAGTGGACAGGGCCGCTATGGCTACACCTTC.

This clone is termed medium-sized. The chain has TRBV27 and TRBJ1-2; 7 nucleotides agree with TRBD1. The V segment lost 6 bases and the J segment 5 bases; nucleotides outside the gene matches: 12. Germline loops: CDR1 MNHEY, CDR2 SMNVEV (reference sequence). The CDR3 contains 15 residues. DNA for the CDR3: TGTGCCAGCAGCCCCGGGGACAGTTTTTTTTATGGCTACACCTTC. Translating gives CASSPGDSFFYGYTF.

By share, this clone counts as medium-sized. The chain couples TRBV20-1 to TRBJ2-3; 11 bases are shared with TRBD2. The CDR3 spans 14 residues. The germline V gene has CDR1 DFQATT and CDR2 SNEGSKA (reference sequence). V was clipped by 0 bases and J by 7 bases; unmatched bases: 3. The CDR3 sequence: CSARDSGRGYTQYF. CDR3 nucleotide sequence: TGCAGTGCTAGAGATAGCGGGAGGGGATATACGCAGTATTTT.

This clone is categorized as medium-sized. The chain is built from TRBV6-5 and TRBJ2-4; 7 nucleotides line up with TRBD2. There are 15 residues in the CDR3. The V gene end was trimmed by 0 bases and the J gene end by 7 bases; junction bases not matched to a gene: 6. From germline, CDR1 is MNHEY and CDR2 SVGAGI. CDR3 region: CASSYSSGGGNIQYF. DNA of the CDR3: TGTGCCAGCAGTTACTCTTCTGGGGGAGGGAACATTCAGTACTTC.

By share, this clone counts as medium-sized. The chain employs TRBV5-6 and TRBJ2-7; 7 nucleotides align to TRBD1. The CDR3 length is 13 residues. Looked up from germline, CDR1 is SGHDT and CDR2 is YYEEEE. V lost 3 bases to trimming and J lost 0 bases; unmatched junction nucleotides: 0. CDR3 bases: TGTGCCAGCAGCTACAGGGGCTCCTACGAGCAGTACTTC. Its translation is CASSYRGSYEQYF.